This T cell receptor (beta chain) originates from a study of blood T cell repertoires in COVID-19. Study details: Sites across the United States, Italy and Spain contributed samples from acute and convalescent COVID-19. PBMCs, B-cell-depleted T cells, or T cells were the source of the cDNA or gDNA that made up the material.

The sample holds one count of this clone. The trim removed 10 bases at V and 2 bases at J, leaving 7 bases unmatched. The CDR3 spans 13 residues. The germline gives CDR1 MNHEY, CDR2 SVGAGI. In the original workflow: Amplification with reference gene primers provided the estimates of nucleated cell counts. Profiling relied on immunoSEQ multiplex PCR, and the TCRdb table lists in-frame clones only, not all of them. That table furnishes V, J and clone size, whereas the DNA furnished D and trimming. Among about 230,000 clones listed, about 85% were seen once. The TCR originated in a man between 35 and 55 years old with acute or convalescent COVID-19. Sequenced: peripheral blood. The chain is built from TRBV6-5 and TRBJ2-7, with 8 positions matching TRBD1. DNA of the CDR3: TGTGCCAACACACAGGGGGGTACCTACGAGCAGTACTTC. Protein: CANTQGGTYEQYF.